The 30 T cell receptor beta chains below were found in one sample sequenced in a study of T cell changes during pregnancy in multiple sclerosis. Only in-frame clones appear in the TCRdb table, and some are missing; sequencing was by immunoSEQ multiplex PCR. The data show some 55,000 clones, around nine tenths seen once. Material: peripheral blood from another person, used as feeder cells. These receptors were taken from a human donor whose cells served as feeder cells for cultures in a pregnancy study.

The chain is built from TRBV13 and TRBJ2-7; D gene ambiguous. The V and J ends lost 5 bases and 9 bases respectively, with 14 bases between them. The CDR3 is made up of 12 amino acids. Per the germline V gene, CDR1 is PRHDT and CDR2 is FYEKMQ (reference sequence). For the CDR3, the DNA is TGTGCCAGCAGCCCTTTAGTTGGTGGGCAGTACTTC. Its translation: CASSPLVGGQYF.

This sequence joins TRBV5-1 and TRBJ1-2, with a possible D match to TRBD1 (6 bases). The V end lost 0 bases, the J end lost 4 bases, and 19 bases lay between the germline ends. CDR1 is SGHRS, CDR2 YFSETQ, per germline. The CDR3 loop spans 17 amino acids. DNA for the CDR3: TGCGCCAGCAGCTTGGCGGACAGACAAATAAACTCCTATGGCTACACCTTC. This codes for CASSLADRQINSYGYTF.

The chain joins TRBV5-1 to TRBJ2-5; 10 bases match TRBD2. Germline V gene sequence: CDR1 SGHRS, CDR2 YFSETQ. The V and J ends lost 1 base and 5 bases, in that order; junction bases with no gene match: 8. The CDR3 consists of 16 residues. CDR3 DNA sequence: TGCGCCAGCAGCTTGTTGCCCAGCGGGAGGGGGGAGACCCAGTACTTC. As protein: CASSLLPSGRGETQYF.

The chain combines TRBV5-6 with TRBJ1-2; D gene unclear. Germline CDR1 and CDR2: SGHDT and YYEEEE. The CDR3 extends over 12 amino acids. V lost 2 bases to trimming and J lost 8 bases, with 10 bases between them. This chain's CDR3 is CASSLQTRGYTF. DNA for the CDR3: TGTGCCAGCAGCTTACAGACACGGGGCTACACCTTC.

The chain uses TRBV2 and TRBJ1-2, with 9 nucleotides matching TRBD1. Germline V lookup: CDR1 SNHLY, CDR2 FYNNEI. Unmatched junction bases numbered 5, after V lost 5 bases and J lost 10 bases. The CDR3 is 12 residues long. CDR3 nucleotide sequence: TGTGCCAGCAGTTACGGACAGGGGTACTACACCTTC. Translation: CASSYGQGYYTF. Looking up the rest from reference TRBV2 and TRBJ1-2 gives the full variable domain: EPEVTQTPSHQVTQMGQEVILRCVPISNHLYFYWYRQILGQKVEFLVSFYNNEISEKSEIFDDQFSVERPDGSNFTLKIRSTKLEDSAMYFCASSYGQGYYTFGSGTRLTVV.

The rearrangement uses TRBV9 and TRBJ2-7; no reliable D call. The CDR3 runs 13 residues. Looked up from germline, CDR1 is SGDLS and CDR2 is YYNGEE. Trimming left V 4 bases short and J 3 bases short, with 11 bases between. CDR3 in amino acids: CASSLNMGYEQYF. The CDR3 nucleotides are TGTGCCAGCAGCCTTAACATGGGCTACGAGCAGTACTTC.

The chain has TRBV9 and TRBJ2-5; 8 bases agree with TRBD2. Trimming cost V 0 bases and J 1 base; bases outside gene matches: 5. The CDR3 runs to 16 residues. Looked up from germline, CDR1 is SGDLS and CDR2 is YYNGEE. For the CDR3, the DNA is TGTGCCAGCAGCGTAGAGGCTAGCGGGTTCCAAGAGACCCAGTACTTC. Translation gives CASSVEASGFQETQYF.

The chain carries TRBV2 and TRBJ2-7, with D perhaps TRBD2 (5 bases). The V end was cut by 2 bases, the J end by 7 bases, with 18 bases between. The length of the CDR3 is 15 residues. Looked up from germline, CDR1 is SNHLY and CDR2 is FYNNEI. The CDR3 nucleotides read TGTGCCAGCAGTGAATCCGCCTCATCTCCGGGGGAGCAGTACTTC. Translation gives CASSESASSPGEQYF.

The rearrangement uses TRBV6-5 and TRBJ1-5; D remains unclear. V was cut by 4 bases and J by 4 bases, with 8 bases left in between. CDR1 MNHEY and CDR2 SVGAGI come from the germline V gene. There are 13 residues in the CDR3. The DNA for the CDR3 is TGTGCCAGCAGTTTAACCGCGAATCAGCCCCAGCATTTT. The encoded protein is CASSLTANQPQHF.

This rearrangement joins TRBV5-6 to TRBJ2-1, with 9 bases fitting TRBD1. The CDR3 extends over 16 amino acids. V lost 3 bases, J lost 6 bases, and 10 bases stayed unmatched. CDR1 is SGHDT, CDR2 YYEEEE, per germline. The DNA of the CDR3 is TGTGCCAGCAGCTCTCCGGGACAGGGATCCGGCAATGAGCAGTTCTTC. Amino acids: CASSSPGQGSGNEQFF.

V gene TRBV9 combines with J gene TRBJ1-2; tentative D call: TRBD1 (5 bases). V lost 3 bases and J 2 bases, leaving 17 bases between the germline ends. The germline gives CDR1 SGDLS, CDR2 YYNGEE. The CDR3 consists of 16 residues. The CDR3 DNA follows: TGTGCCAGCAGCGCCGTTGACAGCGAGTTGAACTATGGCTACACCTTC. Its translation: CASSAVDSELNYGYTF.

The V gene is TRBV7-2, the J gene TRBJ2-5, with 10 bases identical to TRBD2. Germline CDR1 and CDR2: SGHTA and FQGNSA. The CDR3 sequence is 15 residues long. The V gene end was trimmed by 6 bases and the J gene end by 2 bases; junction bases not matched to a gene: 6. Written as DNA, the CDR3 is TGTGCCAGCAGGCCCGGGACTAGCGTACAAGAGACCCAGTACTTC. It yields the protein CASRPGTSVQETQYF.

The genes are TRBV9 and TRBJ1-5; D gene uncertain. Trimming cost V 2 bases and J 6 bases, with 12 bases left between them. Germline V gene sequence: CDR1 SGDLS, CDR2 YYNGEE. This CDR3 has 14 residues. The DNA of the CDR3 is TGTGCCAGCAGCGTGTCGCCCCTCGGTCAGCCCCAGCATTTT. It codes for CASSVSPLGQPQHF.

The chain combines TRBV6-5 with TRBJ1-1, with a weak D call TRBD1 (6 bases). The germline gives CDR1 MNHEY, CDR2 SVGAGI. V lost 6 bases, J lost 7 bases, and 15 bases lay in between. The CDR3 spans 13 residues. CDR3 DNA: TGTGCCAGCAGCCCTAGACAGGCACTTGAAGCTTTCTTT. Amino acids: CASSPRQALEAFF.

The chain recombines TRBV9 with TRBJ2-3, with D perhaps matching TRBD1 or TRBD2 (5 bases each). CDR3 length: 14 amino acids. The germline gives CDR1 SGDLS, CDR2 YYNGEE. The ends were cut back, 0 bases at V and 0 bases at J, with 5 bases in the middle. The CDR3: CASSVGGSTDTQYF. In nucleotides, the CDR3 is TGTGCCAGCAGCGTAGGGGGGAGCACAGATACGCAGTATTTT.

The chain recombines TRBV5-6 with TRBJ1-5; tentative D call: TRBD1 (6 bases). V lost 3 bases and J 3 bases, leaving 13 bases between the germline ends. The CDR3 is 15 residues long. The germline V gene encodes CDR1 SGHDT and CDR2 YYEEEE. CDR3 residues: CASSSATGSNQPQHF. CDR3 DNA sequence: TGTGCCAGCAGCTCCGCTACAGGGTCCAATCAGCCCCAGCATTTT.

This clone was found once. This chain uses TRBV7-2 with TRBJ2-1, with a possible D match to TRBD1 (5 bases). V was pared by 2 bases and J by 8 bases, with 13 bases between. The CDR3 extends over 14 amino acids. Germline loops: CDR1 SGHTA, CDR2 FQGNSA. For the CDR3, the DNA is TGTGCCAGCAGCTTATTCTTCCAGGGTCATGAGCAGTTCTTC. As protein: CASSLFFQGHEQFF.

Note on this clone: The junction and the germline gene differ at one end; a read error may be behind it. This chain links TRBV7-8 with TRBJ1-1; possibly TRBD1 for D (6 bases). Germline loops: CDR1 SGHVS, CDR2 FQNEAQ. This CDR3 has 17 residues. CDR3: CASSLAGARSMNTEAFF. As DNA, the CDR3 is TGTGCCAGCAGCCTAGCAGGGGCCAGATCAATGAACACTGAAGCTTTCTTT.

The DNA for the CDR3 is TGTGCCAGCAGCGAGGACGCGGGCATATGGAATTCACCCCTCCACTTT. Protein: CASSEDAGIWNSPLHF. V usage is TRBV9 and J usage is TRBJ1-6; unclear D gene. The CDR3 runs to 16 residues. With 3 bases removed from V and 7 bases from J, the gap between germline ends came to 17 bases. Germline V gene data show CDR1 as SGDLS and CDR2 as YYNGEE.

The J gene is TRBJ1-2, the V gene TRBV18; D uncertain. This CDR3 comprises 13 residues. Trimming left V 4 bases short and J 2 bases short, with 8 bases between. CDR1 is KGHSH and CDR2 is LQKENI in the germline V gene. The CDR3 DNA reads TGTGCCAGCTCACTCGACGGAAACTATGGCTACACCTTC. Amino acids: CASSLDGNYGYTF.

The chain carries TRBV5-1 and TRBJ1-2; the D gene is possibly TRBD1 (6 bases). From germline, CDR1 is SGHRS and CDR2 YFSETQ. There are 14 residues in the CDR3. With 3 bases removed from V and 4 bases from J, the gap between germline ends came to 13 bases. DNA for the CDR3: TGCGCCAGCAGCTCCCGGGACATTGGCTATGGCTACACCTTC. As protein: CASSSRDIGYGYTF.

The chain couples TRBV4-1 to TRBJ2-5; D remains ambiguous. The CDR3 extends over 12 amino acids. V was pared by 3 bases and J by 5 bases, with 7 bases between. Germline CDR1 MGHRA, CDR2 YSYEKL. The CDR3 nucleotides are TGCGCCAGCAGCCACCCAAGCGAGACCCAGTACTTC. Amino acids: CASSHPSETQYF.

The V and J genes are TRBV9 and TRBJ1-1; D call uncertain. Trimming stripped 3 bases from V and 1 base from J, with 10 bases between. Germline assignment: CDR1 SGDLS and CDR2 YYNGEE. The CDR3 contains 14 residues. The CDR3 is CASSALSQNTEAFF. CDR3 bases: TGTGCCAGCAGCGCCCTGTCCCAGAACACTGAAGCTTTCTTT.

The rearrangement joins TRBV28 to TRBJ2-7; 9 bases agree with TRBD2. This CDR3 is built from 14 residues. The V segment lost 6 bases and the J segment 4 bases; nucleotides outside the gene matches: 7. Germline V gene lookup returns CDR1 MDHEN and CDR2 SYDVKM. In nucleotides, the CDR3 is TGTGCCAGCAGGAGGGGTAGCGGGAGTTACGAGCAGTACTTC. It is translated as CASRRGSGSYEQYF.

CDR3 protein: CASSPGPNEKLFF. The CDR3 coding sequence is TGCGCCAGCAGTCCAGGACCTAATGAAAAACTGTTTTTT. The rearrangement joins TRBV4-1 to TRBJ1-4, with D hard to call. The germline gives CDR1 MGHRA, CDR2 YSYEKL. Trimming pared 6 bases from V and 3 bases from J, leaving 8 bases between. This CDR3 spans 13 amino acids.

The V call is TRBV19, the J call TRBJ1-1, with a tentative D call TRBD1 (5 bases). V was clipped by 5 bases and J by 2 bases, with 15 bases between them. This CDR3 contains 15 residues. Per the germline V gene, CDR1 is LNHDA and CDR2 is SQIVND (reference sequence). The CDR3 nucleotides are TGTGCCAGTAGTTGGGCCAGGGTGGGCAACACTGAAGCTTTCTTT. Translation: CASSWARVGNTEAFF.

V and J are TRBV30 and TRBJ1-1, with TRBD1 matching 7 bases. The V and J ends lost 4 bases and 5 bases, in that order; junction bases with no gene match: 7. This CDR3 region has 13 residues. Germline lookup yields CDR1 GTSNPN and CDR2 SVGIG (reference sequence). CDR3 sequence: CAWNKGARTEAFF. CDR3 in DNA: TGTGCCTGGAATAAGGGGGCAAGGACTGAAGCTTTCTTT.

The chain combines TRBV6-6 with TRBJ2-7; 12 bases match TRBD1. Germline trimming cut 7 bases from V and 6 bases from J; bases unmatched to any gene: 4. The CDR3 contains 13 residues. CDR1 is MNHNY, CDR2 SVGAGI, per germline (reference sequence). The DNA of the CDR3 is TGTGCCAGCAAAGGGACAGGGGGCGGCGAGCAGTACTTC. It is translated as CASKGTGGGEQYF.

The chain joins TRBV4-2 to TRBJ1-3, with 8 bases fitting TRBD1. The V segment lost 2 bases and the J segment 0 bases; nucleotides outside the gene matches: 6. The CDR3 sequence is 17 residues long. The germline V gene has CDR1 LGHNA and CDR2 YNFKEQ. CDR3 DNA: TGTGCCAGCAGCCAACAATGGGGACAGGCCTCTGGAAACACCATATATTTT. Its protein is CASSQQWGQASGNTIYF.

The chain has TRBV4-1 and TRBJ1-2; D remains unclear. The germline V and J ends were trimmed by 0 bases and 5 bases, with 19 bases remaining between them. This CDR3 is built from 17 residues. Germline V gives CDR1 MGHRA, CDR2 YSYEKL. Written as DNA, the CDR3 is TGCGCCAGCAGCCAAGATGTGGAGACTTTAAGACCTTATGGCTACACCTTC. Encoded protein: CASSQDVETLRPYGYTF.